The text below deals with one TCR beta chain. Its antigen is still unknown. Via MiXCR, TCRdb re-called the RT-PCR reads, giving one row per CDR3 protein. Among about 530,000 distinct CDR3 sequences listed, about 10% were seen once. The sample belongs to a study of response to subunit inactivated influenza vaccine. The CDR3 is 13 amino acids. Trimming cost V 9 bases and J 4 bases, with 15 bases left between them. CDR1 is SEHNR and CDR2 is FQNEAQ in the germline V gene (reference sequence). Findings and caveats of the study: Every seasonal influenza vaccination brings in few new T cells, the authors suggested.

This receptor was identified in a man over 45 who received an inactivated influenza vaccine. Sequenced material: PBMCs from blood, taken on the day of vaccination. This sequence joins TRBV7-9 and TRBJ2-5; no clear D gene. The chain's CDR3 is CARGPGLRETQYF. The CDR3 DNA reads as TGTGCCAGGGGCCCTGGGCTGAGAGAGACCCAGTACTTC.